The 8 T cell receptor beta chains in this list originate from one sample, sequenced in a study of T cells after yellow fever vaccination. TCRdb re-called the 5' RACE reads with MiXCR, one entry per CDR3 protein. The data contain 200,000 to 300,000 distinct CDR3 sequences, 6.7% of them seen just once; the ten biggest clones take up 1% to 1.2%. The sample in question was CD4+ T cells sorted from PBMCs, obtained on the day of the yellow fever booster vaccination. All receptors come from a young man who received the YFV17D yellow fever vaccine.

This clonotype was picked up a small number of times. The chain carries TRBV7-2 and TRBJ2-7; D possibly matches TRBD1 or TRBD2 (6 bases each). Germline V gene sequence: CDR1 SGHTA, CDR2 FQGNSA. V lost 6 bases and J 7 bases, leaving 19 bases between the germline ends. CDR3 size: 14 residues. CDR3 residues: CASRDGTRESEQYF. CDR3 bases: TGTGCCAGCAGGGACGGGACACGGGAGTCTGAGCAGTACTTC.

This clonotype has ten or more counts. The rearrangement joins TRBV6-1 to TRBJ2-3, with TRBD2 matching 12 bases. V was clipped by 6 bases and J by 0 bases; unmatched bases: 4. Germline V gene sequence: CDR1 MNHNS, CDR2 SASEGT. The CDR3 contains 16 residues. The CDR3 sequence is CASRRLAGGSTDTQYF. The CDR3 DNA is TGTGCCAGCAGGCGGCTAGCGGGAGGGAGCACAGATACGCAGTATTTT.

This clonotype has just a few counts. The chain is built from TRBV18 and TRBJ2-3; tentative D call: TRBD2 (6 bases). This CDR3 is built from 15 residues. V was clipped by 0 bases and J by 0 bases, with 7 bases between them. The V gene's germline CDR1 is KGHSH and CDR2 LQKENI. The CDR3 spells CASSPPSGSTDTQYF. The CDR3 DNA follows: TGTGCCAGCTCACCACCGAGCGGGAGCACAGATACGCAGTATTTT.

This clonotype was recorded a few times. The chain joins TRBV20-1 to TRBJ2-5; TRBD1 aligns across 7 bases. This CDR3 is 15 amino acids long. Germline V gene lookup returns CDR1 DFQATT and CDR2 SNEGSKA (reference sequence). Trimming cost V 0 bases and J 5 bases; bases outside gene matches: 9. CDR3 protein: CSARDPGQVGETQYF. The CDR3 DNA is TGCAGTGCTAGAGATCCCGGACAGGTGGGGGAGACCCAGTACTTC.

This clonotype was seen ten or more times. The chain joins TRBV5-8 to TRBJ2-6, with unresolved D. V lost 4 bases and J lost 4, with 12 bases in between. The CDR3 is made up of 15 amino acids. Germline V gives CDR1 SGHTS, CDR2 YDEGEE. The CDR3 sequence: CASSLGLRGANVLTF. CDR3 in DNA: TGTGCCAGCAGCCTGGGCCTTCGGGGGGCCAACGTCCTGACTTTC.

The CDR3 DNA is TGTGCCAGCAGCCAAGCTTCGGGGCTTAGCACAGATACGCAGTATTTT. The encoded protein is CASSQASGLSTDTQYF. The chain couples TRBV4-2 to TRBJ2-3; D may correspond to TRBD1 or TRBD2 (5 bases each). This CDR3 is 16 amino acids long. V lost 1 base, J lost 0 bases, and 11 bases lay in between. Per the germline V gene, CDR1 is LGHNA and CDR2 is YNFKEQ.

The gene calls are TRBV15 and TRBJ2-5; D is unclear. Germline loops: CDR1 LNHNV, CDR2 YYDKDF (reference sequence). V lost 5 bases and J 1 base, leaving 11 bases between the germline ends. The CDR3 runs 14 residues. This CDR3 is CATSVPRIQETQYF. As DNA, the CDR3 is TGTGCCACCAGCGTCCCCAGGATCCAAGAGACCCAGTACTTC.

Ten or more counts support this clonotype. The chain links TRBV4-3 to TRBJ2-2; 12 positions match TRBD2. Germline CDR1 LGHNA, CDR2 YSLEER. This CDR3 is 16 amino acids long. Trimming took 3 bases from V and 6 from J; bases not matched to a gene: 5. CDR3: CASSHLTSGSSGELFF. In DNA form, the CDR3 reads TGCGCCAGCAGCCACCTGACTAGCGGGAGCTCCGGGGAGCTGTTTTTT.